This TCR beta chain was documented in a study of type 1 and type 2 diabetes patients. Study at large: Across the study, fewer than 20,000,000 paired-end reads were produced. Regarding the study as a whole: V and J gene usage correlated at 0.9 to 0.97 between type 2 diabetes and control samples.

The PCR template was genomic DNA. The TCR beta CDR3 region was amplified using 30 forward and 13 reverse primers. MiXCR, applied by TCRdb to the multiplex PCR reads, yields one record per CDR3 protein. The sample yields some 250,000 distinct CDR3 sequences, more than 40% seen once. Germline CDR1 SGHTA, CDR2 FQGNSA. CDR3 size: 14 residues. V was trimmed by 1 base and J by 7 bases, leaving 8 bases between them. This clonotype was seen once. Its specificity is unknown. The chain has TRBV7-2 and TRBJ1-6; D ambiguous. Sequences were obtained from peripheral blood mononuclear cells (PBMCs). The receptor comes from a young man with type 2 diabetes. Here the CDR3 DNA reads TGTGCCAGCAGCTTAGGGACCCGCAATTCACCCCTCCACTTT. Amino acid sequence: CASSLGTRNSPLHF.